This is a list of T cell receptor beta chains from one sample in a study of blood T cell repertoires in COVID-19. Using immunoSEQ multiplex PCR, the repertoire was profiled, and TCRdb retains in-frame clones only, with some absent. The data show roughly 150,000 clones, 65% to 90% seen once. Sequenced input: peripheral blood. The receptors were sampled from a woman between 45 and 60 years old in a cohort sampled during active or convalescent COVID-19. The conserved cysteine and the conserved F or W are not part of the CDR3 here. The D gene is left open where the match is weak.

cdr3_aa | j_call | d_call | v_call
SADRGETQY | TRBJ2-5 | TRBD1 | TRBV29-1
ASSMSGLGLTDTQY | TRBJ2-3 | - | TRBV19
ATSEGGFESGELF | TRBJ2-2 | TRBD2 | TRBV24-1
ASSLVGRGTNEKLF | TRBJ1-4 | - | TRBV7-9
ASSPQGDAYNEQF | TRBJ2-1 | TRBD1 | TRBV18
ASSHGTGGNTIY | TRBJ1-3 | TRBD1 | TRBV5-5
ASSYSGGQETQY | TRBJ2-5 | TRBD2 | TRBV7-7
ASSKHQRCTDTQY | TRBJ2-3 | - | TRBV21-1
ASSPGLAGAHSYEQY | TRBJ2-7 | TRBD2 | TRBV7-9
ASLAPSTGAGYT | TRBJ1-2 | TRBD1 | TRBV9
ASTISDTQY | TRBJ2-3 | - | TRBV5-1
ACGPGKLGNTEAF | TRBJ1-1 | - | TRBV30
ASNYLGYEQY | TRBJ2-7 | - | TRBV2
ASSQVGTSGAQY | TRBJ2-5 | TRBD2 | TRBV3-1/TRBV3-2
ASRDTGKISTEAF | TRBJ1-1 | - | TRBV19
ASIAAVSIYEQY | TRBJ2-7 | - | TRBV28
ASTSDSGYT | TRBJ1-2 | - | TRBV21-1